These 26 T cell receptor beta chains originate from one sample sequenced in a study of PD-L1 blockade in urothelial cancer (dated by TCRdb to about 2017). The label giving this sample's time point can be read as: peripheral blood 6 weeks after treatment start. Libraries were constructed by the immunoSEQ multiplex PCR assay. This immuneACCESS table, as held by TCRdb, lists in-frame sequences with V and J called but not all clones. Of the missing ones, under half trace to an unresolved V gene in checked studies; the others have no known cause. In this sample the table shows 25,000 to 30,000 clones, 80% to 90% of which occur a single time. The ten largest account for just under 3% of the sample. The sample was PBMCs, taken around atezolizumab (anti-PD-L1) treatment. Every receptor here comes from a man in his 70s with urothelial cancer.

The chain carries TRBV18 and TRBJ2-7, with 7 bases that match TRBD1. This CDR3 has 13 residues. The germline CDR1 and CDR2 sequences are KGHSH and LQKENI. Unmatched junction bases numbered 2, after V lost 3 bases and J lost 3 bases. CDR3 protein: CASSPGQNYEQYF. The CDR3 DNA reads TGTGCCAGCTCACCGGGACAGAACTACGAGCAGTACTTC.

This clone came up a few times. The V and J genes are TRBV29-1 and TRBJ2-7, with 11 bases lining up with TRBD1. The germline V gene encodes CDR1 SQVTM and CDR2 ANQGSEA. The V segment lost 7 bases and the J segment 5 bases; nucleotides outside the gene matches: 4. The CDR3 totals 12 residues. This CDR3 is CSAGQGANEQYF. The DNA for the CDR3 is TGCAGCGCAGGACAGGGGGCGAACGAGCAGTACTTC.

V gene TRBV11-1 combines with J gene TRBJ2-5; tentatively, D is TRBD2 (6 bases). Trimming took off 2 bases at V and 0 bases at J, with 10 bases between the two ends. The V gene's germline CDR1 is SGHAT and CDR2 FQDESV (reference sequence). CDR3 length: 15 amino acids. The CDR3 spells CASSLRDSNQETQYF. The DNA for the CDR3 is TGTGCCAGCAGCTTAAGGGACTCGAACCAAGAGACCCAGTACTTC.

The chain combines TRBV6-1 with TRBJ1-1; TRBD1 matches 8 bases. Germline values: CDR1 MNHNS, CDR2 SASEGT. The CDR3 extends over 15 amino acids. The trim removed 5 bases at V and 5 bases at J, leaving 10 bases unmatched. The CDR3: CASSSPDRAWTEAFF. The CDR3 region has the DNA TGTGCCAGCAGTTCACCGGACAGGGCGTGGACTGAAGCTTTCTTT.

DNA for the CDR3: TGTGCCAGCAGTGAACTACAGGCTACTTCGGGCTACACCTTC. Its protein is CASSELQATSGYTF. This rearrangement joins TRBV2 to TRBJ1-2, with D perhaps TRBD1 (5 bases). Deletions cut 2 bases from V and 8 bases from J, with 15 bases between. The CDR3 contains 14 residues. Germline V gives CDR1 SNHLY, CDR2 FYNNEI.

This chain uses TRBV25-1 with TRBJ1-4; D perhaps matches TRBD1 (5 bases). Germline values: CDR1 MGHDK, CDR2 SYGVNS. V lost 2 bases to trimming and J lost 8 bases, with 12 bases between them. This CDR3 comprises 14 residues. As DNA, the CDR3 is TGTGCCAGCAGTGAACAGGGCAAGAGAGAAAAACTGTTTTTT. It codes for CASSEQGKREKLFF.

The chain employs TRBV7-2 and TRBJ1-5, with 8 bases fitting TRBD1. This CDR3 has 12 amino acids. V shed 9 bases and J 2 bases; nucleotides not matched to a gene: 0. The germline CDR1 and CDR2 sequences are SGHTA and FQGNSA. CDR3 in DNA: TGTGCCAGGGGACAGGGCAATCAGCCCCAGCATTTT. Amino acid sequence: CARGQGNQPQHF.

CDR3 loop: CASSARTGHTGEQYF. CDR3 in DNA: TGTGCCAGCAGTGCACGGACAGGGCACACGGGCGAGCAGTACTTC. This sequence joins TRBV6-1 and TRBJ2-7, with 8 bases matching TRBD1. The junction had 11 bases not matched to a gene; V was cut back by 4 bases and J by 6 bases. Germline values: CDR1 MNHNS, CDR2 SASEGT. The CDR3 sequence is 15 residues long.

The table lists this clone with a few counts. The V and J genes are TRBV6-1 and TRBJ2-7; no firm D call. The V end was cut by 2 bases, the J end by 3 bases, with 8 bases between. Germline V gene sequence: CDR1 MNHNS, CDR2 SASEGT. This CDR3 comprises 13 residues. The DNA of the CDR3 is TGTGCCAGCAGTGAACTGAGCGACTACGAGCAGTACTTC. Amino acids: CASSELSDYEQYF.

The gene calls are TRBV11-3 and TRBJ2-1, with a weak D call TRBD1 (6 bases). The CDR3 runs to 13 residues. The V end lost 3 bases, the J end lost 9 bases, and 12 bases lay between the germline ends. Germline assignment: CDR1 SGHNT and CDR2 YENEEA. The CDR3: CASSLVPQGEQFF. The CDR3 DNA is TGTGCCAGCAGCTTGGTCCCACAGGGTGAGCAGTTCTTC.

The V and J genes are TRBV23-1 and TRBJ1-2; no reliable D call. TRBV23-1 is an open reading frame whose function is uncertain. The V end was cut by 6 bases, the J end by 9 bases, with 14 bases between. The CDR3 sequence is 12 residues long. In DNA, the CDR3 is TGCGCCAGCAGCCCTCTCTTATTTCGCTACACCTTC. It is translated as CASSPLLFRYTF.

The chain combines TRBV6-1 with TRBJ1-4; possible D gene TRBD1, 5 bases. Germline CDR1 is MNHNS and CDR2 is SASEGT. V was trimmed by 3 bases and J by 4 bases, leaving 12 bases between them. The CDR3 runs 15 residues. The CDR3 sequence: CASSDWGSFNEKLFF. CDR3 nucleotide sequence: TGTGCCAGCAGTGATTGGGGCAGCTTTAATGAAAAACTGTTTTTT.

The rearrangement joins TRBV5-4 to TRBJ2-5, with 9 bases aligning to TRBD2. The ends lost 0 bases at V and 5 bases at J; junction bases unmatched: 8. CDR1 SGHNT and CDR2 YYREEE come from the germline V gene (reference sequence). The CDR3 extends over 16 amino acids. The CDR3 region is CASSLGLAAPGETQYF. CDR3 nucleotide sequence: TGTGCCAGCAGCTTGGGACTAGCGGCCCCAGGGGAGACCCAGTACTTC.

V gene TRBV11-2 combines with J gene TRBJ2-7, with 8 nucleotides matching TRBD2. Germline assignment: CDR1 SGHAT and CDR2 FQNNGV. The V gene end was trimmed by 5 bases and the J gene end by 7 bases; junction bases not matched to a gene: 7. This CDR3 has 13 residues. The CDR3 nucleotides read TGTGCCAGCAGCCCCCTGGCGGGGGGTGAGCAGTACTTC. It yields the protein CASSPLAGGEQYF.

This clone appeared a few times. The rearrangement uses TRBV5-1 and TRBJ1-1; a weak D match, TRBD1 (5 bases). The CDR3 totals 12 residues. Per the germline V gene, CDR1 is SGHRS and CDR2 is YFSETQ. V gave up 0 bases and J gave up 5 bases, with 5 bases separating them. CDR3 bases: TGCGCCAGCAGCTTGGGACAGACTGAAGCTTTCTTT. Translated, it gives CASSLGQTEAFF. The full variable domain, rest sourced from reference TRBV5-1 and TRBJ1-1, is KAGVTQTPRYLIKTRGQQVTLSCSPISGHRSVSWYQQTPGQGLQFLFEYFSETQRNKGNFPGRFSGRQFSNSRSEMNVSTLELGDSALYLCASSLGQTEAFFGQGTRLTVV.

The V gene is TRBV7-5, the J gene TRBJ1-1. TRBV7-5 corresponds to a pseudogene. CDR3 length: 15 residues. CDR3 coding DNA: TGTGTCAGAAGCTCGAGGGGGGGGCTATCTTCCGAAGCTTTCTTT. As protein: CVRSSRGGLSSEAFF.

The CDR3 coding sequence is TGTGCCAGCAGACAAGCGGGGGGCCGTCAAGAGACCCAGTACTTC. The encoded protein is CASRQAGGRQETQYF. This sequence joins TRBV7-9 and TRBJ2-5; TRBD2 agrees at 9 bases. The CDR3 sequence is 15 residues long. Germline V gene sequence: CDR1 SEHNR, CDR2 FQNEAQ (reference sequence). J was trimmed by 2 bases and V by 6 bases; bases with no gene match: 7.

The genes are TRBV7-9 and TRBJ2-1; D not certain. The CDR3 is made up of 13 amino acids. The V and J ends lost 5 bases and 7 bases respectively, with 12 bases between them. In germline, CDR1 is SEHNR, CDR2 FQNEAQ (reference sequence). The chain's CDR3 is CASSPSAGNEQFF. In DNA, the CDR3 is TGTGCCAGCAGCCCCTCCGCAGGAAATGAGCAGTTCTTC.

The J gene is TRBJ2-1, the V gene TRBV4-2, with 9 bases aligning to TRBD2. V lost 4 bases and J lost 6; bases outside the gene matches: 7. Germline V lookup: CDR1 LGHNA, CDR2 YNFKEQ. CDR3 length: 15 amino acids. DNA for the CDR3: TGTGCCAGCAGCCCTCCTAGCGGGGTTCCCAATGAGCAGTTCTTC. It codes for CASSPPSGVPNEQFF.

This clone was detected once. This chain uses TRBV5-4 with TRBJ1-2; 8 bases are shared with TRBD1. Trimming cost V 4 bases and J 5 bases; bases outside gene matches: 7. Germline V gene lookup returns CDR1 SGHNT and CDR2 YYREEE (reference sequence). The CDR3 has 14 amino acids. CDR3 in amino acids: CASSQQQGGYGYTF. The CDR3 nucleotides are TGTGCCAGCAGCCAACAACAGGGGGGTTATGGCTACACCTTC.

This rearrangement joins TRBV25-1 to TRBJ1-5; 8 bases fit TRBD1. Germline loops: CDR1 MGHDK, CDR2 SYGVNS. This CDR3 has 15 amino acids. V was clipped by 3 bases and J by 6 bases; unmatched bases: 7. CDR3 amino acids: CASSESTGAVQPQHF. CDR3 nucleotide sequence: TGTGCCAGCAGTGAGTCGACAGGGGCTGTTCAGCCCCAGCATTTT.

This clone was detected only a few times. The chain recombines TRBV27 with TRBJ2-7; 8 bases align to TRBD2. Germline lookup yields CDR1 MNHEY and CDR2 SMNVEV (reference sequence). The CDR3 contains 18 residues. The ends lost 5 bases at V and 3 bases at J; junction bases unmatched: 18. This CDR3 is CASSPSRYQTSANYEQYF. CDR3 sequence (DNA): TGTGCCAGCAGTCCATCCCGATATCAGACTAGCGCAAACTACGAGCAGTACTTC.

V and J are TRBV7-9 and TRBJ1-1; 9 bases fit TRBD1. V shed 4 bases and J 1 base; nucleotides not matched to a gene: 1. The CDR3 is 14 residues long. Germline assignment: CDR1 SEHNR and CDR2 FQNEAQ (reference sequence). Here the CDR3 reads CASSSGQGNTEAFF. CDR3 DNA sequence: TGTGCCAGCAGCTCGGGACAGGGGAACACTGAAGCTTTCTTT. Full variable domain (remainder filled in from reference TRBV7-9 and TRBJ1-1): DTGVSQNPRHKITKRGQNVTFRCDPISEHNRLYWYRQTLGQGPEFLTYFQNEAQLEKSRLLSDRFSAERPKGSFSTLEIQRTEQGDSAMYLCASSSGQGNTEAFFGQGTRLTVV.

The chain uses TRBV6-1 and TRBJ2-5, with 10 bases that match TRBD2. Trimming took 1 base from V and 4 from J; bases not matched to a gene: 6. The CDR3 spans 16 residues. The germline CDR1 and CDR2 sequences are MNHNS and SASEGT. CDR3 coding DNA: TGTGCCAGCAGTGAAGTCCCAGCGGGAGGGCGAGAGACCCAGTACTTC. It yields the protein CASSEVPAGGRETQYF.

The chain is built from TRBV4-3 and TRBJ2-5; TRBD2 matches 9 bases. The CDR3 has 15 residues. The V and J ends lost 1 base and 7 bases, in that order; junction bases with no gene match: 7. Germline V CDR1 and CDR2: LGHNA, YSLEER. CDR3 protein: CASSQASGAAGTQYF. The CDR3 bases are TGCGCCAGCAGCCAAGCTAGCGGGGCCGCTGGGACCCAGTACTTC.

This clone was counted only a few times. The chain uses TRBV7-2 and TRBJ1-1; D remains unclear. Between the trimmed V and J ends, which lost 1 base and 1 base, there was a span of 7 bases. The germline CDR1 and CDR2 sequences are SGHTA and FQGNSA. The CDR3 spans 14 residues. The CDR3 region has the DNA TGTGCCAGCAGCTTAGTGGCGGGGAACACTGAAGCTTTCTTT. Its translation is CASSLVAGNTEAFF.